Below are 12 T cell receptor beta chains sequenced from a single sample in a study of tumor T cells in aggressive B-cell lymphoma (dated 2017 in TCRdb). Library prep was done by the immunoSEQ multiplex PCR assay. TCRdb limited this immuneACCESS table to in-frame rearrangements with V and J called. A share of clones is missing; checked studies link under half to unresolved V genes, and the rest is unexplained. In all, the sample holds roughly 1,700 clones, and about nine tenths of those were seen once. The ten largest clones add up to around 7% of the sample. The material sequenced was tumor tissue. These receptors all come from an adult with diffuse large B cell lymphoma.

This clone turned up a few times. The rearrangement uses TRBV7-8 and TRBJ2-7; weak D call: TRBD1 (6 bases). V was cut by 3 bases and J by 3 bases, with 18 bases left in between. Looked up from germline, CDR1 is SGHVS and CDR2 is FQNEAQ. CDR3 size: 16 residues. For the CDR3, the DNA is TGTGCCAGCAGCTTTATCGGGGACACCACCCTCTACGAGCAGTACTTC. It is translated as CASSFIGDTTLYEQYF.

This rearrangement joins TRBV7-2 to TRBJ2-7; TRBD1 might be the D (6 bases). The CDR3 is 16 residues long. V was cut by 0 bases and J by 0 bases, with 12 bases left in between. From germline, CDR1 is SGHTA and CDR2 FQGNSA. As DNA, the CDR3 is TGTGCCAGCAGCTTAGCGGGGGCCTTTAGCTCCTACGAGCAGTACTTC. It codes for CASSLAGAFSSYEQYF.

This chain links TRBV5-1 with TRBJ2-1, with TRBD2 identical over 10 bases. V trimming: 7 bases; J trimming: 5 bases; junction bases outside the gene matches: 6. Per the germline V gene, CDR1 is SGHRS and CDR2 is YFSETQ. The CDR3 spans 14 residues. The CDR3 spells CASAGSGGDNEQFF. The CDR3 nucleotides are TGCGCCAGCGCAGGAAGCGGGGGGGACAATGAGCAGTTCTTC.

This clone appeared a single time. The chain combines TRBV9 with TRBJ2-5; weak D call: TRBD1 (5 bases). This CDR3 contains 16 residues. Trimming removed 0 bases from V and 4 bases from J, with 16 bases in between. The V gene's germline CDR1 is SGDLS and CDR2 YYNGEE. CDR3 loop: CASSVGSGPGLETQYF. CDR3 nucleotide sequence: TGTGCCAGCAGCGTAGGGTCAGGGCCCGGATTAGAGACCCAGTACTTC.

The chain employs TRBV2 and TRBJ1-4; no clear D. Per germline, CDR1 SNHLY and CDR2 FYNNEI. The CDR3 consists of 14 residues. Trimming shortened V by 5 bases and J by 8 bases, and 15 bases separated the two germline ends. The CDR3 coding sequence is TGTGCCAGCAGTCGCAGAGAGGGCGGCGAAAAACTGTTTTTT. Translated: CASSRREGGEKLFF.

The chain links TRBV18 to TRBJ1-1, with 10 bases that match TRBD1. Germline values: CDR1 KGHSH, CDR2 LQKENI. The CDR3 has 17 amino acids. The V gene end was trimmed by 4 bases and the J gene end by 4 bases; junction bases not matched to a gene: 12. CDR3 sequence: CASSRVGQGGFSTEAFF. Written as DNA, the CDR3 is TGTGCCAGCTCACGAGTCGGACAGGGGGGGTTTAGCACTGAAGCTTTCTTT.

As to this clone: This CDR3 is also generated by other DNA sequences in the sample. The J gene is TRBJ1-2, the V gene TRBV5-4; 8 nucleotides align to TRBD1. CDR1 and CDR2 (germline): SGHNT, YYREEE (reference sequence). The CDR3 spans 16 residues. Unmatched junction bases numbered 7, after V lost 0 bases and J lost 3 bases. The CDR3 coding sequence is TGTGCCAGCAGCTTGGGCGGCAACAGGGGGGACTATGGCTACACCTTC. Amino acid sequence: CASSLGGNRGDYGYTF.

The chain recombines TRBV5-8 with TRBJ2-5, with TRBD1 identical over 7 bases. The V segment lost 1 base and the J segment 5 bases; nucleotides outside the gene matches: 11. Germline V lookup: CDR1 SGHTS, CDR2 YDEGEE. This CDR3 is 16 amino acids long. The chain's CDR3 is CASSLSGTALGETQYF. CDR3 bases: TGTGCCAGCAGCTTGTCCGGGACAGCCCTGGGGGAGACCCAGTACTTC. Together with reference TRBV5-8 and TRBJ2-5, the CDR3 gives the full variable domain: EAGVTQSPTHLIKTRGQQATLRCSPISGHTSVYWYQQALGLGLQFLLWYDEGEERNRGNFPPRFSGRQFPNYSSELNVNALELEDSALYLCASSLSGTALGETQYFGPGTRLLVL.

The chain uses TRBV7-3 and TRBJ2-1, with D unresolved. Germline V lookup: CDR1 SGHTA, CDR2 FQGTGA. Deletions cut 8 bases from V and 5 bases from J, with 10 bases between. This CDR3 region has 12 residues. The chain's CDR3 is CASGRRDNEQFF. In DNA, the CDR3 is TGTGCCAGCGGCCGGAGAGACAATGAGCAGTTCTTC. Full variable domain (remainder filled in from reference TRBV7-3 and TRBJ2-1): GAGVSQTPSNKVTEKGKYVELRCDPISGHTALYWYRQSLGQGPEFLIYFQGTGAADDSGLPNDRFFAVRPEGSVSTLKIQRTERGDSAVYLCASGRRDNEQFFGPGTRLTVL.

The chain uses TRBV19 and TRBJ2-4, with 7 bases fitting TRBD2. The length of the CDR3 is 16 residues. Trimming removed 10 bases from V and 4 bases from J; junction bases left unmatched: 16. Per the germline V gene, CDR1 is LNHDA and CDR2 is SQIVND (reference sequence). CDR3 amino acids: CATTLGSAGSKNIQYF. DNA for the CDR3: TGTGCCACCACCCTCGGGTCAGCGGGGAGTAAAAACATTCAGTACTTC. The full variable domain, with the rest looked up from reference TRBV19 and TRBJ2-4, is DGGITQSPKYLFRKEGQNVTLSCEQNLNHDAMYWYRQDPGQGLRLIYYSQIVNDFQKGDIAEGYSVSREKKESFPLTVTSAQKNPTAFYLCATTLGSAGSKNIQYFGAGTRLSVL.

CDR3 amino acids: CASRAPMTGHTEAFF. The CDR3 DNA is TGCGCCAGCAGGGCCCCAATGACAGGGCACACTGAAGCTTTCTTT. The genes are TRBV23-1 and TRBJ1-1, with TRBD1 matching over 7 bases. TRBV23-1 is marked as an open reading frame, function uncertain. This CDR3 region has 15 residues. Germline trimming cut 6 bases from V and 3 bases from J; bases unmatched to any gene: 10.

The rearrangement uses TRBV18 and TRBJ2-3; D perhaps matches TRBD2 (6 bases). V was clipped by 5 bases and J by 4 bases, with 10 bases between them. This CDR3 contains 13 residues. Germline V CDR1 and CDR2: KGHSH, LQKENI. The CDR3 loop reads CASSSGEADTQYF. CDR3 DNA sequence: TGTGCCAGCTCATCGGGGGAGGCAGATACGCAGTATTTT.